Listed below are T cell receptor beta chains from one sample, sequenced in a study of human T cells and chemical hapten exposure. TCRdb processed the RACE reads anew with MiXCR; each CDR3 protein has one entry. The profile shows some 110,000 distinct CDR3 sequences, around 10% of them singletons. This specimen consisted of whole blood, obtained in connection with sensitization to the hapten diphenylcyclopropenone (DPC). The origin of the receptors is a woman aged 50 to 65 with alopecia areata. Some clones in this sample may be carry-over from other donors' samples. The CDR3 runs from the conserved cysteine through the conserved F or W. A D gene is named only where the DNA matches it firmly. A row's size may be missing; if present it is once, few, many or a size class.

j_gene | v_gene | d_gene | len | abundance | CDR3aa | CDR3nt
TRBJ1-1 | TRBV6-5 | . | 12 | . | CASGLGHSEAFF | TGTGCCAGCGGATTAGGGCATTCTGAAGCTTTCTTT
TRBJ2-1 | TRBV15 | . | 15 | many | CATSRDKSSYNEQFF | TGTGCCACCAGCAGAGACAAAAGCTCCTACAATGAGCAGTTCTTC
TRBJ2-5 | TRBV6-2/TRBV6-3 | TRBD1 | 14 | few | CASSPRQGEETQYF | TGTGCCAGCAGTCCCCGACAGGGTGAAGAGACCCAGTACTTC
TRBJ2-1 | TRBV7-8 | TRBD2 | 19 | many | CASSPRRLAGGRRGNEQFF | TGTGCCAGCAGCCCACGCCGACTAGCGGGAGGGAGGAGGGGCAATGAGCAGTTCTTC
TRBJ2-3 | TRBV28 | TRBD2 | 21 | few | CASSPLYGTSGSRTGTDTQYF | TGTGCCAGCAGTCCGCTTTATGGCACTAGCGGCAGTCGGACAGGCACAGATACGCAGTATTTT
TRBJ2-3 | TRBV7-2 | TRBD2 | 16 | once | CASSPERGGSTDTQYF | TGTGCCAGCAGCCCGGAGCGGGGGGGAAGCACAGATACGCAGTATTTT
TRBJ1-2 | TRBV28 | . | 14 | many | CASSSVPDQGGYTF | TGTGCCAGCAGTTCAGTACCTGATCAGGGAGGCTACACCTTC
TRBJ1-6 | TRBV3-1 | . | 14 | many | CASSQDPLLSPLHF | TGTGCCAGCAGCCAAGATCCCCTTCTTTCACCCCTCCACTTT
TRBJ2-3 | TRBV11-2 | TRBD1 | 15 | many | CASSRGQGLSDTQYF | TGTGCCAGCAGCCGGGGACAGGGGCTATCGGATACGCAGTATTTT
TRBJ2-7 | TRBV28 | . | 15 | many | CASTPWGASTYEQYF | TGTGCCAGCACCCCTTGGGGCGCTAGCACCTACGAGCAGTACTTC
TRBJ1-4 | TRBV5-1 | . | 16 | . | CASSLGNYATNEKLFF | TGCGCCAGCAGCTTAGGCAACTATGCAACTAATGAAAAACTGTTTTTT
TRBJ2-5 | TRBV2 | . | 14 | . | CASSLNARQETQYF | TGTGCCAGCAGCTTGAACGCACGCCAAGAGACCCAGTACTTC
TRBJ2-3 | TRBV4-2 | . | 13 | . | CASSQETWDTQYF | TGTGCCAGCAGCCAGGAAACCTGGGATACGCAGTATTTT
TRBJ1-4 | TRBV28 | . | 15 | few | CASSEAVGGGEKLFF | TGTGCCAGCAGCGAGGCCGTCGGAGGAGGTGAAAAACTGTTTTTT
TRBJ2-3 | TRBV20-1 | TRBD2 | 14 | . | CSAIGLAGPDTQYF | TGCAGTGCTATCGGGCTAGCGGGGCCAGATACGCAGTATTTT
TRBJ2-7 | TRBV7-2 | . | 13 | many | CASSPGPTYEQYF | TGTGCCAGCAGCCCAGGTCCAACCTACGAGCAGTACTTC
TRBJ2-6 | TRBV7-2 | . | 15 | few | CASSDREAGANVLTF | TGTGCCAGCAGCGACAGGGAGGCTGGGGCCAACGTCCTGACTTTC
TRBJ1-3 | TRBV29-1 | . | 14 | once | CSVRESTGGNTIYF | TGCAGCGTACGGGAGTCGACGGGAGGAAACACCATATATTTT
TRBJ1-2 | TRBV18 | TRBD1 | 17 | many | CASSPLLTGGMAHGYTF | TGTGCCAGCTCACCACTACTGACAGGGGGAATGGCCCATGGCTACACCTTC
TRBJ2-4 | TRBV4-3 | TRBD1 | 17 | . | CASSQERRTGRENIQYF | TGCGCCAGCAGCCAGGAAAGAAGGACAGGCCGCGAAAACATTCAGTACTTC
TRBJ2-5 | TRBV14 | . | 15 | many | CASSQEWALQETQYF | TGTGCCAGCAGCCAAGAATGGGCACTCCAAGAGACCCAGTACTTC
TRBJ1-1 | TRBV5-5 | . | 13 | few | CASSLAAYTEAFF | TGTGCCAGCAGCTTGGCCGCTTACACTGAAGCTTTCTTT
TRBJ1-2 | TRBV7-6 | . | 14 | few | CATLTREVNYGYTF | TGTGCCACCCTAACCAGGGAGGTAAACTATGGCTACACCTTC
TRBJ2-7 | TRBV6-2/TRBV6-3 | . | 15 | many | CASSYLGQLPYEQYF | TGTGCCAGCAGTTACTTAGGACAGCTTCCCTACGAGCAGTACTTC
TRBJ2-7 | TRBV2 | . | 12 | many | CASSDEISEQYF | TGTGCCAGCAGTGACGAAATATCCGAGCAGTACTTC
TRBJ1-1 | TRBV18 | . | 13 | . | CASSPARDGEAFF | TGTGCCAGCTCACCAGCCAGGGATGGTGAAGCTTTCTTT
TRBJ2-7 | TRBV11-2 | . | 12 | few | CASSLLPYEQYF | TGTGCCAGCAGCTTATTACCCTACGAGCAGTACTTC
TRBJ2-1 | TRBV11-3 | TRBD1 | 14 | many | CASSMTGASNEQFF | TGTGCCAGCAGCATGACAGGGGCCAGCAATGAGCAGTTCTTC
TRBJ1-1 | TRBV27 | . | 12 | many | CASGRWDTEAFF | TGTGCCAGCGGTCGATGGGACACTGAAGCTTTCTTT
TRBJ2-1 | TRBV7-9 | TRBD2 | 15 | few | CASARNWEGEEVQFF | TGTGCCAGCGCCCGAAATTGGGAGGGAGAGGAGGTGCAGTTCTTC
TRBJ2-7 | TRBV5-1 | . | 14 | many | CASSYQSASHEQYF | TGCGCCAGCAGCTACCAGTCCGCATCCCACGAGCAGTACTTC
TRBJ1-3 | TRBV7-6 | TRBD1 | 16 | . | CASSLTGGFSGNTIYF | TGTGCCAGCAGCTTGACAGGGGGCTTCTCTGGAAACACCATATATTTT
TRBJ2-7 | TRBV14 | . | 12 | many | CASSQARTEQYF | TGTGCCAGCAGCCAAGCCCGGACTGAGCAGTACTTC
TRBJ2-3 | TRBV28 | . | 16 | . | CASSLSSESGTDTQYF | TGTGCCAGCAGTTTATCCAGTGAGTCCGGCACAGATACGCAGTATTTT
TRBJ1-5 | TRBV12-3/TRBV12-4 | TRBD1 | 14 | many | CASSPGDRFQPQHF | TGTGCCAGCAGCCCAGGGGACAGATTTCAGCCCCAGCATTTT